These 30 T cell receptor beta chains were sequenced from one sample in a study of T cell changes during pregnancy in multiple sclerosis. Sequencing was performed with immunoSEQ multiplex PCR; in TCRdb, only in-frame clones are kept and a portion is missing. The table records 75,000 to 80,000 clones, roughly 93% of them present only once. The sequences come from peripheral blood, collected in the second trimester of pregnancy. These receptors all come from a female donor in good health, enrolled as a control in a pregnancy study.

The V and J genes are TRBV15 and TRBJ1-2, with 7 bases fitting TRBD1. The J segment lost 5 bases and the V segment lost 0 bases, leaving 6 bases of the junction unmatched. This CDR3 region has 15 residues. Per the germline V gene, CDR1 is LNHNV and CDR2 is YYDKDF (reference sequence). The CDR3 here is CATSRDQGGVYGYTF. The CDR3 nucleotides read TGTGCCACCAGCAGAGATCAGGGGGGAGTATATGGCTACACCTTC.

The rearrangement joins TRBV18 to TRBJ1-1; TRBD1 aligns across 7 bases. The CDR3 consists of 14 residues. Germline V gene sequence: CDR1 KGHSH, CDR2 LQKENI. V shed 6 bases and J 4 bases; nucleotides not matched to a gene: 8. CDR3 protein: CASSQRQGGTEAFF. CDR3 bases: TGTGCCAGCTCCCAGAGACAGGGTGGCACTGAAGCTTTCTTT.

CDR3 region: CSVVSGHSYEQYF. CDR3 in DNA: TGCAGCGTTGTTTCAGGGCACTCCTACGAGCAGTACTTC. The J gene is TRBJ2-7, the V gene TRBV29-1, with D possibly being TRBD1 (5 bases). The CDR3 runs 13 residues. V was pared by 4 bases and J by 0 bases, with 10 bases between. Germline CDR1 and CDR2: SQVTM and ANQGSEA.

V gene TRBV5-4 combines with J gene TRBJ2-7, with a tentative D call TRBD1 (5 bases). Germline CDR1 and CDR2: SGHNT and YYREEE (reference sequence). The CDR3 is made up of 13 amino acids. Trimming took off 2 bases at V and 3 bases at J, with 9 bases between the two ends. The CDR3 spells CASSLGADYEQYF. The CDR3 DNA is TGTGCCAGCAGCTTAGGGGCGGACTACGAGCAGTACTTC.

The rearrangement uses TRBV4-2 and TRBJ1-2; D not resolved. The CDR3 is made up of 14 amino acids. The germline CDR1 and CDR2 sequences are LGHNA and YNFKEQ. The ends were cut back, 2 bases at V and 5 bases at J, with 12 bases in the middle. The CDR3 protein is CASSQQTRDYGYTF. Here the CDR3 DNA reads TGTGCCAGCAGCCAACAGACTCGGGATTATGGCTACACCTTC.

The chain carries TRBV7-7 and TRBJ2-2; a possible D gene is TRBD1 (5 bases). This CDR3 contains 14 residues. Trimming took off 6 bases at V and 1 base at J, with 9 bases between the two ends. Germline V lookup: CDR1 SSHAT, CDR2 FNYEAQ (reference sequence). The CDR3 loop reads CASSSTENTGELFF. The CDR3 nucleotides read TGTGCCAGCAGTTCGACAGAGAACACCGGGGAGCTGTTTTTT.

J is TRBJ2-5 and V is TRBV5-6; TRBD1 matches 7 bases. V lost 2 bases, J lost 2 bases, and 6 bases stayed unmatched. Germline V gene data show CDR1 as SGHDT and CDR2 as YYEEEE. This CDR3 spans 15 amino acids. CDR3 protein: CASSLRDSAQETQYF. The CDR3 bases are TGTGCCAGCAGCTTAAGGGACAGCGCTCAAGAGACCCAGTACTTC.

The chain is built from TRBV7-9 and TRBJ2-1, with D perhaps TRBD1 (5 bases). The CDR3 runs 15 residues. The germline gives CDR1 SEHNR, CDR2 FQNEAQ (reference sequence). Trimming stripped 2 bases from V and 4 bases from J, with 12 bases between. The CDR3 loop reads CASSLPGQGYNEQFF. CDR3 nucleotides: TGTGCCAGCAGCTTACCCGGGCAGGGATACAATGAGCAGTTCTTC.

This clone was counted only a few times. The J gene is TRBJ1-3, the V gene TRBV7-9; D not resolved. Germline-derived CDR1 and CDR2 are SEHNR and FQNEAQ (reference sequence). V was shortened by 7 bases and J by 4 bases, with 8 bases between the two germline ends. The CDR3 extends over 12 amino acids. DNA for the CDR3: TGTGCCAGCATCAAGGAGGGAAACACCATATATTTT. Translating gives CASIKEGNTIYF.

This chain connects TRBV19 to TRBJ1-3; 8 bases agree with TRBD1. J was trimmed by 2 bases and V by 3 bases; bases with no gene match: 9. The CDR3 runs 17 residues. Germline V lookup: CDR1 LNHDA, CDR2 SQIVND (reference sequence). CDR3 nucleotide sequence: TGTGCCAGTAGTATCTGGACAGGGAAGTTGACTGGAAACACCATATATTTT. This codes for CASSIWTGKLTGNTIYF.

The J gene is TRBJ1-1, the V gene TRBV7-3; D is unresolved. In germline, CDR1 is SGHTA, CDR2 FQGTGA. The CDR3 spans 13 residues. V was trimmed by 4 bases and J by 2 bases, leaving 8 bases between them. This CDR3 is CASSSLVNTEAFF. In nucleotides, the CDR3 is TGTGCCAGCAGCTCCTTAGTCAACACTGAAGCTTTCTTT.

This clone was recorded only once. The rearrangement uses TRBV30 and TRBJ2-1; no clear D gene. The CDR3 consists of 11 residues. Germline V CDR1 and CDR2: GTSNPN, SVGIG (reference sequence). Trimming shortened V by 1 base and J by 7 bases, and 5 bases separated the two germline ends. CDR3: CAWSERNEQFF. The CDR3 DNA is TGTGCCTGGAGTGAGAGGAATGAGCAGTTCTTC.

This clone was counted a single time. The chain is built from TRBV19 and TRBJ1-5, with TRBD1 matching over 7 bases. Germline loops: CDR1 LNHDA, CDR2 SQIVND (reference sequence). There are 17 residues in the CDR3. After removal of 1 base from V and 5 bases from J, the junction contained 11 bases not matched to a gene. CDR3 protein: CASSIGGLDRDYQPQHF. DNA of the CDR3: TGTGCCAGTAGTATAGGTGGGCTTGACAGGGACTATCAGCCCCAGCATTTT.

The rearrangement uses TRBV7-9 and TRBJ2-1, with 7 bases fitting TRBD2. The germline gives CDR1 SEHNR, CDR2 FQNEAQ (reference sequence). With 6 bases clipped from V and 5 bases from J, the junction kept 10 bases outside the gene matches. The CDR3 has 15 residues. CDR3 DNA sequence: TGTGCCAGCAGTCCTGCCGGGACTAACAACAATGAGCAGTTCTTC. This codes for CASSPAGTNNNEQFF.

V gene TRBV4-3 combines with J gene TRBJ2-1, with TRBD1 matching over 7 bases. Germline CDR1 reads LGHNA; CDR2 reads YSLEER. The CDR3 is 14 amino acids. With 1 base clipped from V and 5 bases from J, the junction kept 2 bases outside the gene matches. CDR3 in amino acids: CASSQGGGHNEQFF. The DNA for the CDR3 is TGCGCCAGCAGCCAAGGAGGGGGCCACAATGAGCAGTTCTTC.

V is TRBV30 and J is TRBJ1-2; 9 bases map to TRBD1. Trimming cost V 0 bases and J 1 base; bases outside gene matches: 9. The CDR3 is made up of 17 amino acids. Germline-derived CDR1 and CDR2 are GTSNPN and SVGIG (reference sequence). The CDR3 DNA is TGTGCCTGGAGTGTTTCGGTGGACAGGGGTAATAACTATGGCTACACCTTC. Amino acid sequence: CAWSVSVDRGNNYGYTF. The full variable domain, its missing parts supplied by reference TRBV30 and TRBJ1-2, is SQTIHQWPATLVQPVGSPLSLECTVEGTSNPNLYWYRQAAGRGLQLLFYSVGIGQISSEVPQNLSASRPQDRQFILSSKKLLLSDSGFYLCAWSVSVDRGNNYGYTFGSGTRLTVV.

V and J are TRBV18 and TRBJ2-7; 8 bases are shared with TRBD2. The germline V gene has CDR1 KGHSH and CDR2 LQKENI. The V segment lost 3 bases and the J segment 5 bases; nucleotides outside the gene matches: 0. The CDR3 is 12 residues long. The CDR3 sequence is CASSPGGDEQYF. The CDR3 DNA reads as TGTGCCAGCTCACCCGGGGGGGACGAGCAGTACTTC.

This clone showed up just once. This sequence joins TRBV7-2 and TRBJ1-1, with D unresolved. This CDR3 has 16 residues. From germline, CDR1 is SGHTA and CDR2 FQGNSA. Trimming took 0 bases from V and 4 from J, leaving 15 bases between them. This CDR3 reads CASSLATAARGTEAFF. In nucleotides, the CDR3 is TGTGCCAGCAGCTTAGCCACAGCGGCGCGAGGCACTGAAGCTTTCTTT. Filled out from reference TRBV7-2 and TRBJ1-1, the complete variable domain reads GAGVSQSPSNKVTEKGKDVELRCDPISGHTALYWYRQSLGQGLEFLIYFQGNSAPDKSGLPSDRFSAERTGGSVSTLTIQRTQQEDSAVYLCASSLATAARGTEAFFGQGTRLTVV.

The chain joins TRBV6-5 to TRBJ2-1; TRBD2 matches at 9 bases. The CDR3 consists of 16 residues. Trimming removed 0 bases from V and 9 bases from J; junction bases left unmatched: 9. CDR1 is MNHEY, CDR2 SVGAGI, per germline. The CDR3 reads CASSYSYVTSGSEQFF. In nucleotides, the CDR3 is TGTGCCAGCAGTTACTCGTATGTTACTAGCGGGTCTGAGCAGTTCTTC.

The J gene is TRBJ1-5, the V gene TRBV19; no clear D. With 8 bases removed from V and 9 bases from J, the gap between germline ends came to 17 bases. The CDR3 totals 13 residues. Per germline, CDR1 LNHDA and CDR2 SQIVND (reference sequence). The CDR3 sequence is CASQTAGFGPQHF. Here the CDR3 DNA reads TGTGCCAGTCAAACAGCGGGATTTGGGCCCCAGCATTTT. Together with reference TRBV19 and TRBJ1-5, the CDR3 gives the full variable domain: DGGITQSPKYLFRKEGQNVTLSCEQNLNHDAMYWYRQDPGQGLRLIYYSQIVNDFQKGDIAEGYSVSREKKESFPLTVTSAQKNPTAFYLCASQTAGFGPQHFGDGTRLSIL.

The chain links TRBV5-6 to TRBJ2-5, with 8 bases aligning to TRBD1. CDR1 SGHDT and CDR2 YYEEEE come from the germline V gene. The CDR3 length is 14 residues. The V and J ends lost 4 bases and 4 bases, in that order; junction bases with no gene match: 6. The DNA of the CDR3 is TGTGCCAGCAGCAGACGGACAGGGTTAGAGACCCAGTACTTC. Translated: CASSRRTGLETQYF. The variable domain in full, completed from reference TRBV5-6 and TRBJ2-5, reads DAGVTQSPTHLIKTRGQQVTLRCSPKSGHDTVSWYQQALGQGPQFIFQYYEEEERQRGNFPDRFSGHQFPNYSSELNVNALLLGDSALYLCASSRRTGLETQYFGPGTRLLVL.

The J gene is TRBJ1-1, the V gene TRBV11-2; no clear D gene. CDR3 length: 12 amino acids. V lost 1 base and J lost 10, with 10 bases in between. CDR1 is SGHAT, CDR2 FQNNGV, per germline. In DNA, the CDR3 is TGTGCCAGCAGCTTAGGAACGGTCGTAGCTTTCTTT. Translating it yields CASSLGTVVAFF. The whole variable domain, filled in from reference TRBV11-2 and TRBJ1-1, reads EAGVAQSPRYKIIEKRQSVAFWCNPISGHATLYWYQQILGQGPKLLIQFQNNGVVDDSQLPKDRFSAERLKGVDSTLKIQPAKLEDSAVYLCASSLGTVVAFFGQGTRLTVV.

The gene calls are TRBV7-3 and TRBJ2-3, with 7 bases aligning to TRBD1. V was clipped by 4 bases and J by 11 bases; unmatched bases: 6. The germline V gene encodes CDR1 SGHTA and CDR2 FQGTGA. This CDR3 contains 12 residues. The CDR3 loop is CASSSQGVEQYF. DNA for the CDR3: TGTGCCAGCAGCTCCCAGGGGGTGGAGCAGTATTTT.

The chain couples TRBV11-2 to TRBJ1-5; 7 bases align to TRBD1. Looked up from germline, CDR1 is SGHAT and CDR2 is FQNNGV. This CDR3 comprises 15 residues. The J segment lost 3 bases and the V segment lost 5 bases, leaving 7 bases of the junction unmatched. CDR3 bases: TGTGCCAGCAGCCTTACAGGGGATTACAATCAGCCCCAGCATTTT. Residues: CASSLTGDYNQPQHF.

The genes are TRBV9 and TRBJ2-7; 10 bases map to TRBD2. Germline loops: CDR1 SGDLS, CDR2 YYNGEE. The CDR3 loop spans 15 amino acids. The junction had 9 bases not matched to a gene; V was cut back by 2 bases and J by 7 bases. CDR3 protein: CASSVDSGGPPEQYF. The CDR3 DNA reads as TGTGCCAGCAGCGTCGATAGCGGGGGGCCCCCAGAGCAGTACTTC.

The V gene is TRBV7-9, the J gene TRBJ1-2; no clear D gene. Germline CDR1 SEHNR, CDR2 FQNEAQ (reference sequence). V shed 0 bases and J shed 2 bases, with 10 bases lying between them. This CDR3 contains 15 residues. CDR3 coding DNA: TGTGCCAGCAGCTTAGCTGGGAGCGGGAACTATGGCTACACCTTC. Translation: CASSLAGSGNYGYTF.

The chain uses TRBV21-1 and TRBJ1-3; the table's TRBD1 call for D was not verified on the DNA. TRBV21-1 is reported as a pseudogene. The CDR3 length is 14 residues. This chain's CDR3 is CASRLQISGNTIYF. Written as DNA, the CDR3 is TGTGCCAGCAGGCTACAGATCTCTGGAAACACCATATATTTT.

V and J are TRBV7-5 and TRBJ1-1. TRBV7-5 is an annotated pseudogene. CDR3 size: 8 residues. The CDR3 DNA reads as TGTGCCCCCTCCGAAGCTTTCTTT. Translation gives CAPSEAFF.

This chain links TRBV28 with TRBJ2-7, with D tentatively TRBD1 (6 bases). V was clipped by 2 bases and J by 2 bases, with 16 bases between them. CDR1 and CDR2 from the germline V gene are MDHEN and SYDVKM. The CDR3 contains 16 residues. The CDR3 nucleotides read TGTGCCAGCAGTTTAGGTCACCAGGGGAACGCCTACGAGCAGTACTTC. This gives the protein CASSLGHQGNAYEQYF. The variable domain in full, with the rest retrieved from reference TRBV28 and TRBJ2-7, is DVKVTQSSRYLVKRTGEKVFLECVQDMDHENMFWYRQDPGLGLRLIYFSYDVKMKEKGDIPEGYSVSREKKERFSLILESASTNQTSMYLCASSLGHQGNAYEQYFGPGTRLTVT.

The V call is TRBV28, the J call TRBJ1-1, with TRBD1 matching over 8 bases. The CDR3 runs 14 residues. After removal of 4 bases from V and 9 bases from J, the junction contained 10 bases not matched to a gene. Germline V gene data show CDR1 as MDHEN and CDR2 as SYDVKM. The CDR3: CASSSSRTGLKAFF. In DNA, the CDR3 is TGTGCCAGCAGTTCCTCCCGGACAGGGTTGAAAGCTTTCTTT.